Shown below are 27 T cell receptor beta chains from a single sample sequenced in a study of cytomegalovirus exposure and HLA in healthy donors. Profiling relied on immunoSEQ multiplex PCR, and the TCRdb table lists in-frame clones only, not all of them. The top ten hold approximately 0.9% of the sample, which has fewer than 400,000 clones, 88% seen once. The material sequenced was PBMCs. These receptors were obtained from a man aged 30 to 39 in good health and CMV-seronegative.

The chain carries TRBV27 and TRBJ1-2; no clear D. CDR3 length: 8 residues. Germline V lookup: CDR1 MNHEY, CDR2 SMNVEV (reference sequence). CDR3 bases: TGTGCTCGCCGGTTCTACACCTTC. Its translation: CARRFYTF.

This sequence joins TRBV7-9 and TRBJ2-1, with TRBD2 matching 12 bases. Looked up from germline, CDR1 is SEHNR and CDR2 is FQNEAQ (reference sequence). The CDR3 has 15 residues. V shed 5 bases and J 4 bases; nucleotides not matched to a gene: 3. The chain's CDR3 is CASSMTSGSYNEQFF. In nucleotides, the CDR3 is TGTGCCAGCAGCATGACTAGCGGGAGTTACAATGAGCAGTTCTTC.

The V gene is TRBV5-4, the J gene TRBJ1-6; tentative D call: TRBD1 (6 bases). The CDR3 has 14 residues. Trimming removed 0 bases from V and 7 bases from J, with 8 bases in between. CDR1 is SGHNT and CDR2 is YYREEE in the germline V gene (reference sequence). CDR3: CASSLGGQNSPLHF. DNA of the CDR3: TGTGCCAGCAGCTTGGGGGGACAAAATTCACCCCTCCACTTT.

This clone occurred a few times. The chain recombines TRBV5-4 with TRBJ2-7; D call uncertain. The CDR3 has 14 residues. V lost 1 base and J lost 5, with 13 bases in between. CDR1 and CDR2 (germline): SGHNT, YYREEE (reference sequence). CDR3 protein: CASSLTPKSDEQYF. The CDR3 DNA follows: TGTGCCAGCAGCTTGACCCCAAAGTCAGACGAGCAGTACTTC. The full variable domain, completed using reference TRBV5-4 and TRBJ2-7, is ETGVTQSPTHLIKTRGQQVTLRCSSQSGHNTVSWYQQALGQGPQFIFQYYREEENGRGNFPPRFSGLQFPNYSSELNVNALELDDSALYLCASSLTPKSDEQYFGPGTRLTVT.

The chain links TRBV4-1 to TRBJ1-6; D perhaps matches TRBD1 (5 bases). There are 17 residues in the CDR3. Germline V gene sequence: CDR1 MGHRA, CDR2 YSYEKL. Trimming removed 0 bases from V and 4 bases from J, with 13 bases in between. The CDR3 loop reads CASSQETVSPYNSPLHF. In DNA form, the CDR3 reads TGCGCCAGCAGCCAAGAGACAGTTTCCCCTTATAATTCACCCCTCCACTTT.

J is TRBJ1-4 and V is TRBV14, with D possibly TRBD1 on 5 matching bases. The germline CDR1 and CDR2 sequences are SGHDN and FVKESK. CDR3 size: 14 residues. The V end lost 4 bases, the J end lost 6 bases, and 12 bases lay between the germline ends. This CDR3 reads CASSRRQLDEKLFF. As DNA, the CDR3 is TGTGCCAGCAGCCGAAGACAGCTCGATGAAAAACTGTTTTTT. Together with reference TRBV14 and TRBJ1-4, the CDR3 gives the full variable domain: EAGVTQFPSHSVIEKGQTVTLRCDPISGHDNLYWYRRVMGKEIKFLLHFVKESKQDESGMPNNRFLAERTGGTYSTLKVQPAELEDSGVYFCASSRRQLDEKLFFGSGTQLSVL.

Comments on this clone: Different DNA sequences within this sample yield the same CDR3. This rearrangement joins TRBV11-1 to TRBJ1-1, with D unclear. The CDR3 runs 13 residues. Trimming cost V 3 bases and J 1 base, with 6 bases left between them. Germline V CDR1 and CDR2: SGHAT, FQDESV (reference sequence). The CDR3: CASSFAGNTEAFF. DNA of the CDR3: TGTGCCAGCAGCTTTGCAGGGAACACTGAAGCTTTCTTT.

This chain joins TRBV5-1 and TRBJ1-4; possible D gene TRBD1, 6 bases. The germline V gene has CDR1 SGHRS and CDR2 YFSETQ. This CDR3 contains 14 residues. V was clipped by 4 bases and J by 3 bases, with 10 bases between them. The CDR3, as DNA: TGCGCCAGCAGCGTGGGGGGGCCTAATGAAAAACTGTTTTTT. It translates to CASSVGGPNEKLFF. Based on the CDR3 plus reference TRBV5-1 and TRBJ1-4, the full variable domain is KAGVTQTPRYLIKTRGQQVTLSCSPISGHRSVSWYQQTPGQGLQFLFEYFSETQRNKGNFPGRFSGRQFSNSRSEMNVSTLELGDSALYLCASSVGGPNEKLFFGSGTQLSVL.

The rearrangement joins TRBV5-1 to TRBJ1-3; 7 bases are shared with TRBD1. Germline V lookup: CDR1 SGHRS, CDR2 YFSETQ. The CDR3 spans 16 residues. Germline trimming cut 4 bases from V and 4 bases from J; bases unmatched to any gene: 11. For the CDR3, the DNA is TGCGCCAGCAGCCCGGGACAGAGGGTCTCGGGAAACACCATATATTTT. It encodes CASSPGQRVSGNTIYF.

This clone has a single count. The V gene is TRBV7-2, the J gene TRBJ1-1; D gene uncertain. Looked up from germline, CDR1 is SGHTA and CDR2 is FQGNSA. V lost 5 bases to trimming and J lost 8 bases, with 18 bases between them. The CDR3 length is 14 residues. The CDR3 DNA follows: TGTGCCAGCAGCCCCGCAGGTCTGGGCAGGGAAGCTTTCTTT. This sequence encodes CASSPAGLGREAFF.

The chain combines TRBV6-1 with TRBJ1-5; the match to TRBD1 covers 8 bases. The V segment lost 3 bases and the J segment 10 bases; nucleotides outside the gene matches: 11. Looked up from germline, CDR1 is MNHNS and CDR2 is SASEGT. The CDR3 consists of 15 residues. The CDR3 DNA is TGTGCCAGCAGTGATATTGCAGGGGGCGTAGGACCCCAGCATTTT. Protein: CASSDIAGGVGPQHF.

The chain joins TRBV11-2 to TRBJ2-7, with a tentative D call TRBD2 (6 bases). The V and J ends lost 1 base and 0 bases respectively, with 19 bases between them. The CDR3 is 18 residues long. Germline values: CDR1 SGHAT, CDR2 FQNNGV. Written as DNA, the CDR3 is TGTGCCAGCAGCTTAGCTGCGTCTTTGTGGGGGGTCTCCTACGAGCAGTACTTC. Residues: CASSLAASLWGVSYEQYF.

V and J are TRBV13 and TRBJ1-1; D perhaps matches TRBD1 (6 bases). V was trimmed by 0 bases and J by 6 bases, leaving 8 bases between them. This CDR3 is 13 amino acids long. CDR1 and CDR2 (germline): PRHDT, FYEKMQ (reference sequence). CDR3 region: CASSLGGGSEAFF. For the CDR3, the DNA is TGTGCCAGCAGCTTAGGTGGGGGCTCTGAAGCTTTCTTT.

This chain links TRBV2 with TRBJ1-6; 11 positions match TRBD1. The CDR3 runs to 16 residues. Germline CDR1 and CDR2: SNHLY and FYNNEI. V lost 6 bases and J lost 4; bases outside the gene matches: 5. The CDR3 here is CASRTGQGAYNSPLHF. CDR3 DNA sequence: TGTGCCAGCAGGACAGGACAGGGGGCATATAATTCACCCCTCCACTTT. The variable domain in full, with the rest retrieved from reference TRBV2 and TRBJ1-6, is EPEVTQTPSHQVTQMGQEVILRCVPISNHLYFYWYRQILGQKVEFLVSFYNNEISEKSEIFDDQFSVERPDGSNFTLKIRSTKLEDSAMYFCASRTGQGAYNSPLHFGNGTRLTVT.

This clone is a singleton in its sample. DNA of the CDR3: TGTGCCAGCAGCTTAGACCCCAGGGGGCGCGGGGCTGGCTACACCTTC. Its translation: CASSLDPRGRGAGYTF. This chain uses TRBV11-2 with TRBJ1-2; 8 positions agree with TRBD1. The CDR3 has 16 amino acids. Germline loops: CDR1 SGHAT, CDR2 FQNNGV. J was trimmed by 7 bases and V by 0 bases; bases with no gene match: 10.

This rearrangement joins TRBV27 to TRBJ2-7, with TRBD1 identical over 9 bases. V dropped 7 bases and J dropped 7; count of bases not matched to a gene: 17. This CDR3 is 16 amino acids long. Germline CDR1 is MNHEY and CDR2 is SMNVEV (reference sequence). In DNA form, the CDR3 reads TGTGCCAGCACCCAGGACAGGGGCCCCGACAGTGATGAGCAGTACTTC. It translates to CASTQDRGPDSDEQYF.

V is TRBV4-1 and J is TRBJ1-5, with D perhaps TRBD1 (5 bases). Trimming left V 0 bases short and J 6 bases short, with 15 bases between. This CDR3 has 16 residues. Germline CDR1 reads MGHRA; CDR2 reads YSYEKL. The DNA of the CDR3 is TGCGCCAGCAGCCAAGATTCCGCAGGGTTTGGTCAGCCCCAGCATTTT. It encodes CASSQDSAGFGQPQHF.

The V and J genes are TRBV18 and TRBJ2-7; 7 nucleotides align to TRBD1. The germline CDR1 and CDR2 sequences are KGHSH and LQKENI. Trimming at V came to 3 bases and at J to 6 bases, leaving 8 bases not matched to a gene. CDR3 length: 14 amino acids. CDR3 DNA: TGTGCCAGCTCACCCCCCCAGGGGGTCGGCGAGCAGTACTTC. Translation gives CASSPPQGVGEQYF.

This clone was counted once. This chain joins TRBV18 and TRBJ2-2; a weak D match, TRBD1 (5 bases). The germline V gene encodes CDR1 KGHSH and CDR2 LQKENI. The CDR3 length is 16 residues. The germline V and J ends were trimmed by 2 bases and 0 bases, with 10 bases remaining between them. In DNA, the CDR3 is TGTGCCAGCTCACCAGGGGCGTCCGCGAACACCGGGGAGCTGTTTTTT. Translating gives CASSPGASANTGELFF.

The chain has TRBV30 and TRBJ2-2; D is undetermined. Germline V gene data show CDR1 as GTSNPN and CDR2 as SVGIG (reference sequence). This CDR3 is built from 13 residues. The V end lost 0 bases, the J end lost 6 bases, and 8 bases lay between the germline ends. In DNA form, the CDR3 reads TGTGCCTGGAGTGTCCGAGTATCCGGGGAGCTGTTTTTT. Its translation: CAWSVRVSGELFF. Full variable domain (outside the CDR3, taken from reference TRBV30 and TRBJ2-2): SQTIHQWPATLVQPVGSPLSLECTVEGTSNPNLYWYRQAAGRGLQLLFYSVGIGQISSEVPQNLSASRPQDRQFILSSKKLLLSDSGFYLCAWSVRVSGELFFGEGSRLTVL.

This rearrangement joins TRBV5-1 to TRBJ1-6, with D possibly matching TRBD1 (5 bases). The V end lost 1 base, the J end lost 3 bases, and 17 bases lay between the germline ends. From germline, CDR1 is SGHRS and CDR2 YFSETQ. CDR3 length: 18 amino acids. The CDR3 DNA reads TGCGCCAGCAGCTTGTCTGCTGGGGGGGAGTACTATAATTCACCCCTCCACTTT. Its protein product is CASSLSAGGEYYNSPLHF.

The V and J genes are TRBV28 and TRBJ1-6; 7 positions agree with TRBD1. Per germline, CDR1 MDHEN and CDR2 SYDVKM. Unmatched junction bases numbered 10, after V lost 5 bases and J lost 6 bases. The CDR3 has 16 amino acids. The CDR3 loop reads CASSPPPTGSNSPLHF. CDR3 in DNA: TGTGCCAGCAGTCCCCCACCGACAGGGTCTAATTCACCCCTCCACTTT.

This chain links TRBV11-2 with TRBJ1-5; 7 bases agree with TRBD1. Germline V CDR1 and CDR2: SGHAT, FQNNGV. The CDR3 is made up of 14 amino acids. J was trimmed by 2 bases and V by 4 bases; bases with no gene match: 2. The CDR3 is CASSSDRGNQPQHF. The CDR3 nucleotides are TGTGCCAGCAGCTCTGACAGGGGCAATCAGCCCCAGCATTTT.

This chain links TRBV10-3 with TRBJ1-3; D ambiguous. V was clipped by 3 bases and J by 3 bases, with 9 bases between them. Germline CDR1 and CDR2: ENHRY and SYGVKD. The CDR3 is made up of 14 amino acids. CDR3 protein: CAISEVRFGNTIYF. The CDR3 nucleotides are TGTGCCATCAGTGAAGTCAGGTTTGGAAACACCATATATTTT.

This chain connects TRBV6-6 to TRBJ2-3; 12 nucleotides match TRBD2. Germline lookup yields CDR1 MNHNY and CDR2 SVGAGI (reference sequence). The V and J ends lost 6 bases and 5 bases, in that order; junction bases with no gene match: 9. The CDR3 is 16 amino acids. CDR3 bases: TGTGCCAGCAGCTTCCTAGCGGGGGGGCGCGAAGATACGCAGTATTTT. Amino acid sequence: CASSFLAGGREDTQYF.

The CDR3 reads CASSQGQSQETQYF. The CDR3 bases are TGTGCCAGCTCACAGGGACAGAGCCAAGAGACCCAGTACTTC. The rearrangement uses TRBV18 and TRBJ2-5; 7 nucleotides match TRBD1. This CDR3 contains 14 residues. The junction had 3 bases not matched to a gene; V was cut back by 4 bases and J by 1 base. The germline V gene has CDR1 KGHSH and CDR2 LQKENI.

In DNA, the CDR3 is TGTGCCAGCAGCTTATTACAAGATGGCTACACCTTC. Translating it yields CASSLLQDGYTF. The chain couples TRBV7-9 to TRBJ1-2; D call uncertain. Germline CDR1 reads SEHNR; CDR2 reads FQNEAQ (reference sequence). There are 12 residues in the CDR3. V was cut by 2 bases and J by 6 bases, with 7 bases left in between.